What follows is one T cell receptor (beta chain) and its context. The sample comes from a study of response to subunit inactivated influenza vaccine. TCRdb re-derived calls from the RT-PCR reads in MiXCR, one entry per CDR3 protein. The sample consists of around 570,000 distinct CDR3 sequences, approximately 10% of them appearing once. The CDR3 is made up of 16 amino acids. The V end lost 1 base, the J end lost 0 bases, and 13 bases lay between the germline ends. The germline CDR1 and CDR2 sequences are MDHEN and SYDVKM. These data were likewise used in another study, on T cells expressing NK-cell markers. As that study records: Researchers built TCR beta cDNA using 5'RACE template switching with UMIs. Beta-chain profiling covered CD3+CD56+NKG2C+, CD3+CD56+NKG2C- and CD3+CD56-NKG2C+ sorted subsets. Sequenced donors, eight in total, included seven who were HCMV-seropositive and one who was seronegative. Several experiments employed an anti-gamma-delta TCR antibody to confine sorting to alpha-beta TCR T cells. Among CD8+ T cells from six donors, dominant NKG2C+ clonotypes accounted for roughly 1.0-7.0%.

This chain connects TRBV28 to TRBJ2-7; D remains ambiguous. This sequence was found in a man between 50 and 59 years old who received an inactivated influenza vaccine. Sequencing was performed on PBMCs from blood, taken on the day of vaccination. CDR3 nucleotides: TGTGCCAGCAGTTTATCTGGCCAGGTCTCCTCCTACGAGCAGTACTTC. This codes for CASSLSGQVSSYEQYF.